Listed here are 10 T cell receptor beta chains from one sample, sequenced in a study of cytomegalovirus exposure and HLA in healthy donors. The PCR ran on 60 Vbeta and 13 Jbeta primers. Assay: immunoSEQ multiplex PCR; the TCRdb copy retains only in-frame clones and omits some. The repertoire holds about 230,000 clones, with 77% as singletons. The sequenced material came from PBMCs. These receptor sequences come from a woman aged 55-75 years in good health and CMV-seropositive.

V gene TRBV11-2 combines with J gene TRBJ1-6; 7 nucleotides align to TRBD1. The CDR3 has 15 residues. The germline V gene has CDR1 SGHAT and CDR2 FQNNGV. The junction had 7 bases not matched to a gene; V was cut back by 5 bases and J by 6 bases. The CDR3 region has the DNA TGTGCCAGCAGCCTGGGTGGGACAGTTAATTCACCCCTCCACTTT. Translation gives CASSLGGTVNSPLHF. Full variable domain (remainder filled in from reference TRBV11-2 and TRBJ1-6): EAGVAQSPRYKIIEKRQSVAFWCNPISGHATLYWYQQILGQGPKLLIQFQNNGVVDDSQLPKDRFSAERLKGVDSTLKIQPAKLEDSAVYLCASSLGGTVNSPLHFGNGTRLTVT.

The rearrangement joins TRBV7-3 to TRBJ2-1; maybe TRBD1 (6 bases). V was cut by 0 bases and J by 3 bases, with 18 bases left in between. In germline, CDR1 is SGHTA, CDR2 FQGTGA. The CDR3 is made up of 18 amino acids. The CDR3 bases are TGTGCCAGCAGCTTAACGCGCGGCAGGGGCTTACTCTACAATGAGCAGTTCTTC. This encodes CASSLTRGRGLLYNEQFF.

This chain uses TRBV5-1 with TRBJ2-7; 12 bases match TRBD2. CDR3 length: 16 amino acids. Trimming took 4 bases from V and 4 from J; bases not matched to a gene: 9. CDR1 SGHRS and CDR2 YFSETQ come from the germline V gene. The CDR3 DNA is TGCGCCAGCAGCCGCCGACTAGCGGGAGTTGGGTACGAGCAGTACTTC. It is translated as CASSRRLAGVGYEQYF.

CDR3 sequence reads: CASSLASGVGYTF. CDR3 DNA sequence: TGTGCCAGCAGCTTAGCGTCAGGGGTCGGCTACACCTTC. This chain links TRBV7-9 with TRBJ1-2, with TRBD1 as a possible D gene (6 bases). The CDR3 has 13 residues. Germline CDR1 and CDR2: SEHNR and FQNEAQ (reference sequence). V was pared by 0 bases and J by 8 bases, with 10 bases between.

The CDR3 DNA follows: TGTGCCAGCAGCAACCGTTTTGTTGGGGGGTTGAGCTACACCTTC. Its protein product is CASSNRFVGGLSYTF. The chain employs TRBV5-6 and TRBJ1-2; tentative D call: TRBD1 (5 bases). The length of the CDR3 is 15 residues. The V end lost 4 bases, the J end lost 9 bases, and 22 bases lay between the germline ends. Germline CDR1 SGHDT, CDR2 YYEEEE.

Points on this clone: This CDR3 is also generated by other DNA sequences in the sample. The chain has TRBV10-3 and TRBJ2-7; possibly TRBD2 for D (6 bases). There are 14 residues in the CDR3. Germline CDR1 is ENHRY and CDR2 is SYGVKD. With 4 bases removed from V and 0 bases from J, the gap between germline ends came to 10 bases. The CDR3 spells CAISGGGSSYEQYF. The CDR3 region has the DNA TGTGCCATCAGTGGGGGAGGTTCCTCCTACGAGCAGTACTTC.

The chain is built from TRBV7-8 and TRBJ2-1; D is unclear. Germline values: CDR1 SGHVS, CDR2 FQNEAQ. The CDR3 runs to 15 residues. Trimming pared 3 bases from V and 2 bases from J, leaving 11 bases between. The CDR3 reads CASSLLSTTYNEQFF. CDR3 in DNA: TGTGCCAGCAGCTTGCTATCCACGACCTACAATGAGCAGTTCTTC.

The CDR3 reads CASSPGGQGIYEQYF. In DNA, the CDR3 is TGTGCCAGCAGCCCTGGGGGACAGGGAATTTACGAGCAGTACTTC. The chain employs TRBV5-4 and TRBJ2-7; 9 bases align to TRBD1. Germline V gene data show CDR1 as SGHNT and CDR2 as YYREEE (reference sequence). The V and J ends lost 4 bases and 4 bases, in that order; junction bases with no gene match: 9. The CDR3 length is 15 residues.

The chain carries TRBV7-3 and TRBJ2-3; D remains unclear. The V and J ends lost 5 bases and 6 bases respectively, with 12 bases between them. The CDR3 runs to 13 residues. Germline V gives CDR1 SGHTA, CDR2 FQGTGA. CDR3 coding DNA: TGTGCCAGCAGCCCTCCGGGTGTTGATACGCAGTATTTT. This gives the protein CASSPPGVDTQYF.

This clone has more than one count but fewer than ten. V is TRBV18 and J is TRBJ2-7; 9 bases are a match to TRBD1. V was pared by 8 bases and J by 4 bases, with 9 bases of the junction left unmatched. The V gene's germline CDR1 is KGHSH and CDR2 LQKENI. The CDR3 runs 14 residues. CDR3 residues: CASRPGQGTYEQYF. The CDR3 DNA is TGTGCCAGCCGACCGGGACAGGGTACTTACGAGCAGTACTTC.